This entry features one T cell receptor (beta chain) sequence. Its specificity is unknown. This sample is drawn from a study of shared clonotypes between healthy human individuals. About 33,000 T cell genomes (about 0.2 ug DNA) went into each sorted-subset replicate. This table comes from immunoSEQ multiplex PCR, and its TCRdb copy is limited to in-frame clones, with some not included. The sample carries millions of clones, approximately 93% recorded once. Study-level points and caveats: When naive CD4 clonotypes were compared across several donors, roughly 4.9% were shared.

This sequence was found in a man between 18 and 35 years old in good health. Some clones in this sample may be carry-over from other donors' samples. Sample: naive CD4+ T cells from PBMCs. The subset denotes: CD45RA+ positively selected.

This CDR3 reads CASSVQVRSFTDTQYF. The CDR3 coding sequence is TGTGCCAGCAGCGTACAGGTGAGGTCATTCACAGATACGCAGTATTTT. The J gene is TRBJ2-3, the V gene TRBV9, with no clear D. The CDR3 runs to 16 residues. Germline CDR1 SGDLS, CDR2 YYNGEE. V lost 1 base and J 2 bases, leaving 14 bases between the germline ends.